Listed here are 7 T cell receptor beta chains from one sample, sequenced in a study of T cells in Graves' hyperthyroidism and ophthalmopathy. The source material, RNA transcripts, was used to amplify TCR beta CDR3 regions. Carried out on the TCR CDR3, a first-round RT-PCR used the HTBI primer set. TCRdb re-derived calls from the multiplex PCR reads in MiXCR, one entry per CDR3 protein. The sample has about 410,000 distinct CDR3 sequences, about 15% seen once. Sequencing used blood. The receptors were gathered from a man between 18 and 35 years old with Graves' ophthalmopathy.

The sample holds many counts of this clonotype. The rearrangement joins TRBV12-3 or TRBV12-4 to TRBJ2-7, with D perhaps matching TRBD1 (6 bases). CDR3 length: 18 residues. Trimming stripped 3 bases from V and 0 bases from J, with 21 bases between. The CDR3 nucleotides read TGTGCCAGCAGTTTTCTTTCGGTTAGAGACAGGATCTCCTACGAGCAGTACTTC. It encodes CASSFLSVRDRISYEQYF.

The chain couples TRBV19 to TRBJ1-1, with TRBD1 as a possible D gene (6 bases). Trimming left V 8 bases short and J 7 bases short, with 17 bases between. Germline loops: CDR1 LNHDA, CDR2 SQIVND (reference sequence). This CDR3 is 13 amino acids long. In DNA form, the CDR3 reads TGTGCCAGTCAGGAGGGGGACGGTAATGAAGCTTTCTTT. Residues: CASQEGDGNEAFF. Filled out from reference TRBV19 and TRBJ1-1, the complete variable domain reads DGGITQSPKYLFRKEGQNVTLSCEQNLNHDAMYWYRQDPGQGLRLIYYSQIVNDFQKGDIAEGYSVSREKKESFPLTVTSAQKNPTAFYLCASQEGDGNEAFFGQGTRLTVV.

This clonotype came up a few times. The rearrangement links TRBV19 to TRBJ1-1; 10 positions agree with TRBD1. J was trimmed by 1 base and V by 3 bases; bases with no gene match: 5. Germline-derived CDR1 and CDR2 are LNHDA and SQIVND (reference sequence). This CDR3 spans 16 amino acids. The CDR3 loop reads CASSMGRDRGNTEAFF. Written as DNA, the CDR3 is TGTGCCAGTAGTATGGGTCGGGACAGGGGGAACACTGAAGCTTTCTTT.

This clonotype was counted ten times or more. This chain connects TRBV6-1 to TRBJ2-6; 9 bases are shared with TRBD2. The V and J ends lost 7 bases and 0 bases, in that order; junction bases with no gene match: 7. The germline V gene has CDR1 MNHNS and CDR2 SASEGT. This CDR3 is built from 17 residues. Here the CDR3 DNA reads TGTGCCAGCACTGCCAGCGGGGGGTACTCTGGGGCCAACGTCCTGACTTTC. Amino acid sequence: CASTASGGYSGANVLTF.

This clonotype was seen ten or more times. The V gene is TRBV7-2, the J gene TRBJ2-1; D gene unclear. CDR1 is SGHTA, CDR2 FQGNSA, per germline. The length of the CDR3 is 13 residues. V dropped 5 bases and J dropped 6 bases, with 11 bases sitting between them. CDR3 residues: CASSPFNSNEQFF. The CDR3, as DNA: TGTGCCAGCAGCCCATTCAACAGCAATGAGCAGTTCTTC.

This clonotype was found a few times. The chain joins TRBV10-3 to TRBJ2-7, with D perhaps TRBD1 or TRBD2 (5 bases each). Trimming removed 4 bases from V and 2 bases from J, with 9 bases in between. This CDR3 has 13 amino acids. From germline, CDR1 is ENHRY and CDR2 SYGVKD. CDR3 nucleotides: TGTGCCATCAGTGCCGGGACCCCCTACGAGCAGTACTTC. The encoded protein is CAISAGTPYEQYF.

This clonotype was found many times. The V and J genes are TRBV11-3 and TRBJ2-2; TRBD1 matches at 9 bases. Germline V gene lookup returns CDR1 SGHNT and CDR2 YENEEA. CDR3 length equals 12 residues. The trim removed 11 bases at V and 7 bases at J, leaving 5 bases unmatched. The CDR3 DNA reads as TGTGCCCCCACAGGGGGCGGCGGGGAGCTGTTTTTT. Translation: CAPTGGGGELFF.